Each of the 31 T cell receptor beta chains below was sequenced from the same sample in a study of blood T cells in healthy people across ages. The authors ran a second PCR of about 6 to 12 cycles using a sample-barcoded 5' primer and a J-beta primer mix. TCRdb analysed the 5' RACE reads with MiXCR anew, one entry per CDR3 protein. The sample has hundreds of thousands of distinct CDR3 sequences; around 36% are singletons. The specimen sequenced was blood. Every receptor here comes from a man between 18 and 29 years old in good health.

The chain links TRBV29-1 to TRBJ1-1; D unresolved. The V gene's germline CDR1 is SQVTM and CDR2 ANQGSEA. CDR3 size: 12 residues. Trimming stripped 5 bases from V and 1 base from J, with 8 bases between. The CDR3 DNA reads TGCAGCGTTCCTCCAGGGAACACTGAAGCTTTCTTT. Residues: CSVPPGNTEAFF.

This clonotype has just a few counts. This chain links TRBV24-1 with TRBJ2-1, with D perhaps matching TRBD1 or TRBD2 (5 bases each). V was pared by 4 bases and J by 3 bases, with 9 bases between. Germline V gene sequence: CDR1 KGHDR, CDR2 SFDVKD. This CDR3 spans 14 amino acids. DNA for the CDR3: TGTGCCACCAGTGAGGGGGTGCGCTACAATGAGCAGTTCTTC. It is translated as CATSEGVRYNEQFF.

As regards this clonotype: This may arise from a read error, as a much more abundant clone is one base away. The rearrangement joins TRBV2 to TRBJ2-1, with 9 bases lining up with TRBD2. CDR3 length: 15 amino acids. Germline V gene lookup returns CDR1 SNHLY and CDR2 FYNNEI. CDR3 nucleotide sequence: TGTGCCAGCTCCCCTTTAGCGGGGGCCTACAATGAGCAGGTCTTC. It is translated as CASSPLAGAYNEQVF.

V usage is TRBV12-3 or TRBV12-4 and J usage is TRBJ1-1; D might be TRBD1 (5 bases). The V end lost 3 bases, the J end lost 3 bases, and 11 bases lay between the germline ends. The CDR3 runs 14 residues. CDR3 region: CASSFGGIDTEAFF. The CDR3, as DNA: TGTGCCAGCAGTTTCGGGGGTATAGACACTGAAGCTTTCTTT.

This clonotype came up many times. The chain carries TRBV28 and TRBJ2-3; no reliable D call. The germline V gene encodes CDR1 MDHEN and CDR2 SYDVKM. The CDR3 is 15 residues long. With 3 bases removed from V and 3 bases from J, the gap between germline ends came to 13 bases. The chain's CDR3 is CASSLVDPITDTQYF. Here the CDR3 DNA reads TGTGCCAGCAGTTTGGTCGACCCGATTACAGATACGCAGTATTTT.

The chain is built from TRBV15 and TRBJ1-2, with D tentatively TRBD1 (5 bases). With 4 bases removed from V and 0 bases from J, the gap between germline ends came to 15 bases. Germline lookup yields CDR1 LNHNV and CDR2 YYDKDF (reference sequence). The length of the CDR3 is 16 residues. The CDR3: CATSTRDGETNYGYTF. For the CDR3, the DNA is TGTGCCACCAGCACACGGGACGGAGAGACTAACTATGGCTACACCTTC.

The chain joins TRBV2 to TRBJ2-3; TRBD1 might be the D (6 bases). Deletions cut 4 bases from V and 7 bases from J, with 9 bases between. Germline lookup yields CDR1 SNHLY and CDR2 FYNNEI. The CDR3 has 12 amino acids. The CDR3 is CASSVGTNTQYF. The DNA of the CDR3 is TGTGCCAGCAGTGTCGGGACAAATACGCAGTATTTT. The entire variable domain, with the rest obtained from reference TRBV2 and TRBJ2-3, is as follows: EPEVTQTPSHQVTQMGQEVILRCVPISNHLYFYWYRQILGQKVEFLVSFYNNEISEKSEIFDDQFSVERPDGSNFTLKIRSTKLEDSAMYFCASSVGTNTQYFGPGTRLTVL.

This clonotype came up many times. In DNA form, the CDR3 reads TGTGCCAGCAGTTCCCCGGGGCTACTCAACTATGGCTACACCTTC. This gives the protein CASSSPGLLNYGYTF. This sequence joins TRBV6-5 and TRBJ1-2; D is possibly TRBD1 (5 bases). Between the trimmed V and J ends, which lost 4 bases and 2 bases, there was a span of 14 bases. Germline V gene data show CDR1 as MNHEY and CDR2 as SVGAGI. The CDR3 has 15 amino acids.

The V and J genes are TRBV7-2 and TRBJ1-4; possible D gene TRBD1, 5 bases. Trimming shortened V by 5 bases and J by 2 bases, and 15 bases separated the two germline ends. The germline V gene has CDR1 SGHTA and CDR2 FQGNSA. The CDR3 has 16 residues. As DNA, the CDR3 is TGTGCCAGCAGCCCCGAGTCGGGGCCCACTAATGAAAAACTGTTTTTT. Protein sequence: CASSPESGPTNEKLFF.

This clonotype was seen a handful of times. The rearrangement uses TRBV27 and TRBJ2-5; D remains ambiguous. V gave up 5 bases and J gave up 5 bases, with 12 bases separating them. The CDR3 is made up of 13 amino acids. CDR1 is MNHEY and CDR2 is SMNVEV in the germline V gene (reference sequence). The CDR3 is CASSVTQWETQYF. DNA for the CDR3: TGTGCCAGCAGTGTCACCCAGTGGGAGACCCAGTACTTC.

The rearrangement uses TRBV28 and TRBJ2-1; D unclear. The germline CDR1 and CDR2 sequences are MDHEN and SYDVKM. The CDR3 spans 14 residues. V gave up 2 bases and J gave up 10 bases, with 15 bases separating them. CDR3 residues: CASSLGRPNYEQFF. The CDR3 DNA reads as TGTGCCAGCAGTTTAGGCAGGCCCAACTACGAGCAGTTCTTC.

The chain is built from TRBV19 and TRBJ2-2, with D maybe TRBD1 (6 bases). Germline V gene lookup returns CDR1 LNHDA and CDR2 SQIVND (reference sequence). V lost 1 base to trimming and J lost 6 bases, with 6 bases between them. This CDR3 contains 13 residues. The CDR3: CASSIAGAGELFF. The CDR3 coding sequence is TGTGCCAGTAGTATAGCAGGGGCCGGGGAGCTGTTTTTT.

The J gene is TRBJ2-7, the V gene TRBV29-1, with 7 bases identical to TRBD1. Germline V gene data show CDR1 as SQVTM and CDR2 as ANQGSEA. J lost 7 bases, V lost 4 bases, and 10 bases had no gene match. The length of the CDR3 is 13 residues. CDR3 in DNA: TGCAGCGTTGTCCGGGACAGTATGAATGAGCAGTACTTC. Encoded protein: CSVVRDSMNEQYF.

This clonotype has only one observation. This sequence joins TRBV29-1 and TRBJ2-3, with D perhaps TRBD2 (6 bases). The ends were cut back, 3 bases at V and 6 bases at J, with 22 bases in the middle. The CDR3 runs 16 residues. CDR1 and CDR2 from the germline V gene are SQVTM and ANQGSEA. The CDR3 nucleotides are TGCAGCGTTGACGGGTCTGTCGGGGGAATCACGGATACGCAGTATTTT. Its translation: CSVDGSVGGITDTQYF.

This clonotype has a handful of counts. This chain's CDR3 is CASSASPLRRLEDTQYF. CDR3 nucleotides: TGCGCCAGCAGCGCATCGCCCCTGCGGCGGCTTGAAGATACGCAGTATTTT. This rearrangement joins TRBV5-1 to TRBJ2-3; no clear D gene. The germline V and J ends were trimmed by 4 bases and 5 bases, with 23 bases remaining between them. The germline V gene has CDR1 SGHRS and CDR2 YFSETQ. This CDR3 is 17 amino acids long. Full variable domain (missing parts from reference TRBV5-1 and TRBJ2-3): KAGVTQTPRYLIKTRGQQVTLSCSPISGHRSVSWYQQTPGQGLQFLFEYFSETQRNKGNFPGRFSGRQFSNSRSEMNVSTLELGDSALYLCASSASPLRRLEDTQYFGPGTRLTVL.

This chain links TRBV20-1 with TRBJ1-1; D gene ambiguous. There are 13 residues in the CDR3. Germline V gene lookup returns CDR1 DFQATT and CDR2 SNEGSKA (reference sequence). The V gene lost 4 bases and the J gene lost 1 base, with 10 bases spanning the gap. CDR3 in amino acids: CSATSAGNTEAFF. As DNA, the CDR3 is TGCAGTGCTACTTCTGCAGGGAACACTGAAGCTTTCTTT.

The chain links TRBV13 to TRBJ2-1; D ambiguous. There are 14 residues in the CDR3. Germline V gene lookup returns CDR1 PRHDT and CDR2 FYEKMQ (reference sequence). Trimming took 0 bases from V and 9 from J, leaving 12 bases between them. Here the CDR3 reads CASSLGGPRGEQFF. In nucleotides, the CDR3 is TGTGCCAGCAGCTTAGGCGGGCCCCGCGGTGAGCAGTTCTTC.

The rearrangement uses TRBV6-2 or TRBV6-3 and TRBJ2-3; tentatively, D is TRBD1 or TRBD2 (5 bases each). Looked up from germline, CDR1 is MNHEY and CDR2 is SVGEGT. V dropped 4 bases and J dropped 0 bases, with 11 bases sitting between them. The CDR3 runs to 15 residues. The CDR3 DNA reads TGTGCCAGCAGTTTACGGTGGGGGAGCACAGATACGCAGTATTTT. Translation: CASSLRWGSTDTQYF.

In this sample, this clonotype turned up a few times. CDR3 sequence (DNA): TGTGCCAGCAGTTTAGGGACAGGGATCGATGAGCAGTTCTTC. This codes for CASSLGTGIDEQFF. This sequence joins TRBV12-3 or TRBV12-4 and TRBJ2-1, with 8 bases matching TRBD1. Trimming cost V 1 base and J 8 bases; bases outside gene matches: 4. The CDR3 sequence is 14 residues long.

Turning to this clonotype: This may stem from a read error, because a much larger clone lies one nucleotide away. The chain is built from TRBV4-1 and TRBJ1-2; a possible D gene is TRBD1 (5 bases). CDR1 and CDR2 (germline): MGHRA, YSYEKL. V was trimmed by 4 bases and J by 2 bases, leaving 14 bases between them. This CDR3 has 15 residues. The CDR3 DNA reads TGCGCCAGCAGCCGAGGCCACAGGACAAACTATGGCTACACCTTC. This encodes CASSRGHRTNYGYTF.

DNA of the CDR3: TGCGCCAGCAGCCAAGATGGGACCCGATTATACGAGCAGTACTTC. Its translation is CASSQDGTRLYEQYF. The V and J genes are TRBV4-1 and TRBJ2-7; D is perhaps TRBD1 or TRBD2 (5 bases each). Trimming took off 0 bases at V and 4 bases at J, with 13 bases between the two ends. This CDR3 is built from 15 residues. Germline values: CDR1 MGHRA, CDR2 YSYEKL.

The chain links TRBV4-2 to TRBJ2-5; TRBD2 matches 10 bases. Germline trimming cut 0 bases from V and 1 base from J; bases unmatched to any gene: 11. The germline V gene has CDR1 LGHNA and CDR2 YNFKEQ. This CDR3 region has 19 residues. CDR3 nucleotides: TGTGCCAGCAGCCAAGATTCTTATCGGAGCGGGGGGGTCCAAGAGACCCAGTACTTC. This codes for CASSQDSYRSGGVQETQYF.

The chain links TRBV7-2 to TRBJ1-5, with a possible D match to TRBD1 (5 bases). The germline V gene encodes CDR1 SGHTA and CDR2 FQGNSA. Trimming removed 1 base at V and 0 bases at J, with 10 bases between. The CDR3 sequence is 16 residues long. The CDR3 DNA reads as TGTGCCAGCAGCTTAGGACAGCTCTATAGCAATCAGCCCCAGCATTTT. Its translation: CASSLGQLYSNQPQHF.

The chain combines TRBV20-1 with TRBJ2-3; 7 nucleotides match TRBD1. The CDR3 is 15 residues long. The ends lost 2 bases at V and 0 bases at J; junction bases unmatched: 5. Per the germline V gene, CDR1 is DFQATT and CDR2 is SNEGSKA (reference sequence). This CDR3 is CSARTGTDSTDTQYF. The CDR3 DNA reads TGCAGTGCTAGAACTGGGACAGATAGCACAGATACGCAGTATTTT.

V gene TRBV4-3 combines with J gene TRBJ2-7; possibly TRBD2 for D (5 bases). Deletions cut 9 bases from V and 4 bases from J, with 19 bases between. The CDR3 runs to 14 residues. CDR1 and CDR2 (germline): LGHNA, YSLEER. CDR3 in amino acids: CASQPSLGSYEQYF. The CDR3 DNA reads TGCGCCAGTCAGCCAAGTCTGGGGAGTTACGAGCAGTACTTC.

This clonotype was picked up a small number of times. This may come from a read error, since a much larger clone is one base off. CDR3 in amino acids: CCVTGSWGYTF. Written as DNA, the CDR3 is TGCTGCGTGACAGGGTCATGGGGCTACACCTTC. V usage is TRBV29-1 and J usage is TRBJ1-2; 7 bases align to TRBD1. Germline V lookup: CDR1 SQVTM, CDR2 ANQGSEA. CDR3 length: 11 amino acids.

This clonotype was recorded once. This sequence joins TRBV14 and TRBJ1-1; no firm D call. The CDR3 contains 15 residues. V was trimmed by 2 bases and J by 0 bases, leaving 10 bases between them. The germline V gene encodes CDR1 SGHDN and CDR2 FVKESK. The CDR3 nucleotides read TGTGCCAGCAGCCAACTTGACACGATGAACACTGAAGCTTTCTTT. Translated: CASSQLDTMNTEAFF.

The rearrangement uses TRBV25-1 and TRBJ2-1; D ambiguous. CDR1 is MGHDK, CDR2 SYGVNS, per germline. The CDR3 spans 14 residues. V lost 4 bases and J 8 bases, leaving 15 bases between the germline ends. The CDR3: CASSGSALGDEQFF. The CDR3 nucleotides are TGTGCCAGCAGTGGATCGGCATTAGGCGATGAGCAGTTCTTC.

On this clonotype itself: Mismatch with germline at one junction end may stem from a read error. The V gene is TRBV15, the J gene TRBJ2-1; weak D call: TRBD1 (6 bases). Germline V gene sequence: CDR1 LNHNV, CDR2 YYDKDF (reference sequence). The CDR3 extends over 14 amino acids. CDR3 DNA sequence: TGTGCCACCAGCGGGAATCGGGTAGGGGGTGAGCGGTTCTTC. Its protein is CATSGNRVGGERFF.

Concerning this clonotype itself: A read error may be the cause here, since a much bigger clone is one base away. This sequence joins TRBV12-3 or TRBV12-4 and TRBJ2-3; TRBD1 or TRBD2 may be the D gene (5 bases each). The V gene lost 7 bases and the J gene lost 0 bases, with 23 bases spanning the gap. The CDR3 contains 18 residues. CDR3 protein: CASTPDPMGVPSTDTQYF. The CDR3 bases are TGTGCCAGCACCCCAGACCCGATGGGGGTTCCTAGCACAGATACGCAGTATTTT.

Concerning this clonotype itself: A much larger clonotype is one base distant, so this may be a read error. J is TRBJ2-3 and V is TRBV14, with 11 bases aligning to TRBD2. The CDR3 covers 16 residues. After removal of 4 bases from V and 10 bases from J, the junction contained 13 bases not matched to a gene. Germline CDR1 reads SGHDN; CDR2 reads FVKESK. DNA of the CDR3: TGTGCCAGCAGCCCTGGACTAGCGGGCCTCCGGGATGCGCAGTATTTT. Amino acid sequence: CASSPGLAGLRDAQYF.